This section outlines one T cell receptor (beta chain) sequence together with its context. Its antigen is unknown. The DNA is left out, because the CDR3 cannot be placed on it with certainty; the CDR3 is given as TCRdb lists it. A modified ARM-PCR protocol with three rounds of nested PCR amplified TCRbeta. Each CDR3 protein gets one entry after TCRdb re-called the multiplex PCR reads with MiXCR. Of over 110,000 distinct CDR3 sequences in the sample, 60% to 70% were seen once. This record comes from a study of tumor and adjacent non-tumor tissue in lung cancer. Regarding the study as a whole: Significantly higher TCR diversity was found in tumor than normal lung.

The template was RNA from unsorted bulk tissue. The CDR3 sequence runs 18 residues, both termini included. From germline, CDR1 is SGHAT and CDR2 FQNNGV. This TCR was sampled from a man in his 60s with small cell lung cancer. The chain employs TRBV11-2 and TRBJ2-2. Sequencing input: lung tumor tissue. CDR3 protein: CASSLDAVGSGNAEELFF.